This T cell receptor beta chain appears in the sequencing data of a study of tumor-infiltrating lymphocytes in localized non-small cell lung cancer. The germline V gene has CDR1 MRHNA and CDR2 SNTAGT. Trimming took 3 bases from V and 6 from J; bases not matched to a gene: 8. This CDR3 region has 15 residues. Method: immunoSEQ multiplex PCR; TCRdb's copy keeps in-frame clones and lacks some. The sample lists over 7,000 clones, 60% to 80% occurring once. V gene TRBV6-4 combines with J gene TRBJ2-1; the match to TRBD2 covers 7 bases. This receptor was taken from a human donor with non-small cell lung cancer. The sample taken for sequencing was uninvolved lung tissue not adjacent to the tumor. The CDR3 region is CASSEGVGGGNEQFF. The CDR3 DNA reads TGTGCCAGCAGTGAAGGGGTTGGCGGGGGCAATGAGCAGTTCTTC.